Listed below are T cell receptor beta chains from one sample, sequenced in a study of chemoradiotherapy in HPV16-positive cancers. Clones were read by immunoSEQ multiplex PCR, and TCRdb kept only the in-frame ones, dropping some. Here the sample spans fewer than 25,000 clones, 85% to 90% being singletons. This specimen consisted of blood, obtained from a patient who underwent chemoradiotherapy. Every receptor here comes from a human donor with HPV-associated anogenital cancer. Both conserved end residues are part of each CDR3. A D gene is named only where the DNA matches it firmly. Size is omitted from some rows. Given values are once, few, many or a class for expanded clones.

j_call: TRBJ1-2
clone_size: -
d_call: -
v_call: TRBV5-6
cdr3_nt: TGTGCCAGCAGCTTCCGGGCAGGGCCTGGCTACACCTTC
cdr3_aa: CASSFRAGPGYTF

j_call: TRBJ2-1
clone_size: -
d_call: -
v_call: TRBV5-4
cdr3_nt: TGTGCCAGCAGCTTGTTAATGAACAATGAGCAGTTCTTC
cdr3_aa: CASSLLMNNEQFF

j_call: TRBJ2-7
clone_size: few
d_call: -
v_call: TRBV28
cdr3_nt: TGTGCCAGCAGTTTAGGGGCGGGATCCTCCTACGAGCAGTACTTC
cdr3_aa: CASSLGAGSSYEQYF

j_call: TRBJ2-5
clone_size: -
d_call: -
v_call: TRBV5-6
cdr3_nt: TGTGCCAGCAGCTTGTGGGGGGAGGAGGAGACCCAGTACTTC
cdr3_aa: CASSLWGEEETQYF

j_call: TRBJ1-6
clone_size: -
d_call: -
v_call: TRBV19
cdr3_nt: TGTGCCAGTAGTATATCCGGTGGGGAAAATTCACCCCTCCACTTT
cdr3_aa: CASSISGGENSPLHF

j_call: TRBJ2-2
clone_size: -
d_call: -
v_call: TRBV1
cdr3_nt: TGCACCAGCGGAGGGCAGCCGGAACTAGCGGGGGGGCCGACCGGGGAGCTGTTTTTT
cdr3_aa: CTSGGQPELAGGPTGELFF

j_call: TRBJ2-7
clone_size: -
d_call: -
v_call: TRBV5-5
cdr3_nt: TGTGCCAGCAGCTCCCAACCTCAGGTTTCCTACGAGCAGTACTTC
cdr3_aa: CASSSQPQVSYEQYF

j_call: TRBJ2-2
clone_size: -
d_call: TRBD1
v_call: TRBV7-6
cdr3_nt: TGTGCCAGCAGCCCCCGAAACCGACAGGGGACCTTGAACACCGGGGAGCTGTTTTTT
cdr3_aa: CASSPRNRQGTLNTGELFF

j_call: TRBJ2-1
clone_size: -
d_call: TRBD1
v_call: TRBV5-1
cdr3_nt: TGCGCCAGCAGCTTCGAGACAGGGGTCTACAATGAGCAGTTCTTC
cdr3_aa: CASSFETGVYNEQFF

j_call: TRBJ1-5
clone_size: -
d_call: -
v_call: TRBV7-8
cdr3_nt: TGTGCCAGCAGCTTAGTTCCCGGGGGCAATCAGCCCCAGCATTTT
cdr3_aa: CASSLVPGGNQPQHF

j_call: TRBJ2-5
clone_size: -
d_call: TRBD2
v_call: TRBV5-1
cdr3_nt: TGCGCCAGCAGAAGGTCTAGCGGGGTCCAAGAGACCCAGTACTTC
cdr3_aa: CASRRSSGVQETQYF

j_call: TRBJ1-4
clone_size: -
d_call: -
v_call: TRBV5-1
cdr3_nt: TGCGCCAGCAGCGCCGGGCCCAGGCCTAATACTAATGAAAAACTGTTTTTT
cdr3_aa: CASSAGPRPNTNEKLFF

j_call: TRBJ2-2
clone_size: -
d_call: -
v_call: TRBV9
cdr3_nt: TGTGCCAGCAACCCCGGATCTAACACCGGGGAGCTGTTTTTT
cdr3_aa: CASNPGSNTGELFF

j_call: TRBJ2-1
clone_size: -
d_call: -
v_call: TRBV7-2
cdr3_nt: TGTGCCAGCAGCTTATATATATCGCACAATGAGCAGTTCTTC
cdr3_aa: CASSLYISHNEQFF

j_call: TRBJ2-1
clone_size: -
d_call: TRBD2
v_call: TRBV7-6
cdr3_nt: TGTGCCAGCAGCTTAGCGGGACTAGCGGGGGGAGATGAGCAGTTCTTC
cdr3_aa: CASSLAGLAGGDEQFF

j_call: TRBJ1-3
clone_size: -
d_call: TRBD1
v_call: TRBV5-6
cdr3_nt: TGTGCCAGCAGCCGGGGACAGCCACACTCTGGAAACACCATATATTTT
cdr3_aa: CASSRGQPHSGNTIYF

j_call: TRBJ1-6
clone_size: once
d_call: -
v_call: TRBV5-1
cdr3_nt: TGCGCCAGCAGGGCCCAGGGACAAAAAAATTCACCCCTCCACTTT
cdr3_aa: CASRAQGQKNSPLHF

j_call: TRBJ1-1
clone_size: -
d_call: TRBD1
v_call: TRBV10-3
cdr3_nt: TGTGCCATCAGAGGGACAGGTTTGAACACTGAAGCTTTCTTT
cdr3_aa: CAIRGTGLNTEAFF

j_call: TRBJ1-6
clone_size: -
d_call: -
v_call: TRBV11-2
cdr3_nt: TGTGCCAGCAGCTTAGGATCTGGAGGGGGTTCACCCCTCCACTTT
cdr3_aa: CASSLGSGGGSPLHF

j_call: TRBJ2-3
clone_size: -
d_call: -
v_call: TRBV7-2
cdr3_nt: TGTGCCAGCAGCTTATGGGCTAGCCGGAGGTCAGATACGCAGTATTTT
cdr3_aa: CASSLWASRRSDTQYF

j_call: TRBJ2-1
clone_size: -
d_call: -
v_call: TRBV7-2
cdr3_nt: TGTGCCAGCAGCTTTTACGGCTCCTACAATGAGCAGTTCTTC
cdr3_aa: CASSFYGSYNEQFF

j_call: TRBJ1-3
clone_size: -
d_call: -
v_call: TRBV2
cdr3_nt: TGTGCCGTAACAGGTCTCTCTGGAAACACCATATATTTT
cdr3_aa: CAVTGLSGNTIYF

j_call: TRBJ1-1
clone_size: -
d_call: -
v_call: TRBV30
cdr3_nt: TGTGCCTGGAGTAGGGAAGTTGCGAGAACTGAAGCTTTCTTT
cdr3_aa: CAWSREVARTEAFF

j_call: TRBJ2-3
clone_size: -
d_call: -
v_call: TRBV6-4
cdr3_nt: TGTGCCAGCAGTGAAAATCCTAGTTCTCGCACAGATACGCAGTATTTT
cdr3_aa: CASSENPSSRTDTQYF

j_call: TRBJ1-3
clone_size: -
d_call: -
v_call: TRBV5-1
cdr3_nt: TGCGCCAGCAGCTTGGGACAGGTCTCTGGAAACACCATATATTTT
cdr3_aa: CASSLGQVSGNTIYF

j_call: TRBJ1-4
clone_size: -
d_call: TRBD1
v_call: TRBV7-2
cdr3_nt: TGTGCCAGCAGCCCGGAACCCGGGACAGGGGAAAAACTGTTTTTT
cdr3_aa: CASSPEPGTGEKLFF

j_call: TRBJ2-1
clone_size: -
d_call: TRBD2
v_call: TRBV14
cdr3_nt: TGTGCCAGCAGCCAACTAACGGGGGGGCGGGTGAATGAGCAGTTCTTC
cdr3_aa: CASSQLTGGRVNEQFF